This T cell receptor beta chain derives from a study of T-cell memory formation after mild COVID-19. TCRdb redid the calling of the 5' RACE reads with MiXCR, one entry per CDR3 protein. This sample carries approximately 500,000 distinct CDR3 sequences, roughly 23% of them seen once, and the ten largest clones take under 15%. This clonotype has just a few counts. This CDR3 region has 15 residues. The specimen sequenced was PBMCs or a T cell subset sorted from them (not recorded which). The chain is built from TRBV1 and TRBJ2-1; TRBD2 was called by the table and not checked on the DNA. TRBV1 represents a pseudogene. The sequence was collected from an adult woman who had mild COVID-19 (a few samples of this study predate the infection). Cell type and time point are not known. The CDR3 sequence: CTSRKTSGSPNEQFF. The CDR3 DNA sequence: TGCACCAGCAGGAAGACTAGCGGGAGTCCCAATGAGCAGTTCTTC.